This passage covers 16 T cell receptor beta chains from one sample sequenced in a study of CD8 T cells in ankylosing spondylitis. In TCRdb, the 5' RACE reads were re-called with MiXCR into one record per CDR3 protein. The sample has 250,000 to 350,000 distinct CDR3 sequences; about a fifth are singletons. Sequencing input: blood, either unsorted or a sorted T cell fraction (not recorded which). All receptors derive from a female donor with ankylosing spondylitis or in good health (not recorded which).

This clonotype came up many times. The V call is TRBV6-1, the J call TRBJ2-1, with 7 positions matching TRBD1. The V gene end was trimmed by 5 bases and the J gene end by 0 bases; junction bases not matched to a gene: 4. The V gene's germline CDR1 is MNHNS and CDR2 SASEGT. This CDR3 spans 15 amino acids. The CDR3 protein is CASSRGQASYNEQFF. As DNA, the CDR3 is TGTGCCAGCAGTCGAGGACAGGCCTCCTACAATGAGCAGTTCTTC.

The chain combines TRBV7-8 with TRBJ2-5, with D perhaps TRBD1 (5 bases). The V gene lost 2 bases and the J gene lost 0 bases, with 16 bases spanning the gap. The CDR3 has 17 residues. Per germline, CDR1 SGHVS and CDR2 FQNEAQ. The DNA of the CDR3 is TGTGCCAGCAGCTTATGGTCCGTCAGGGTGTACCAAGAGACCCAGTACTTC. It specifies CASSLWSVRVYQETQYF.

The chain uses TRBV20-1 and TRBJ1-6, with D possibly matching TRBD1 (5 bases). Per the germline V gene, CDR1 is DFQATT and CDR2 is SNEGSKA (reference sequence). The CDR3 consists of 19 residues. V was trimmed by 0 bases and J by 5 bases, leaving 23 bases between them. The CDR3 DNA is TGCAGTGCTAGAGATCGGTGGACTGCGCGGGGCCGGAATAATTCACCCCTCCACTTT. Its translation is CSARDRWTARGRNNSPLHF.

The rearrangement links TRBV20-1 to TRBJ2-5, with TRBD1 matching over 8 bases. The germline CDR1 and CDR2 sequences are DFQATT and SNEGSKA (reference sequence). The junction had 8 bases not matched to a gene; V was cut back by 6 bases and J by 5 bases. The CDR3 extends over 13 amino acids. CDR3 sequence: CSAGDRGWETQYF. CDR3 DNA: TGCAGTGCGGGAGACAGGGGTTGGGAGACCCAGTACTTC.

The chain combines TRBV10-3 with TRBJ1-2; D is perhaps TRBD1 (5 bases). Deletions cut 6 bases from V and 0 bases from J, with 11 bases between. The CDR3 contains 14 residues. CDR1 is ENHRY and CDR2 is SYGVKD in the germline V gene. The CDR3 loop reads CAIRSTVANYGYTF. In nucleotides, the CDR3 is TGTGCCATCAGATCGACAGTCGCTAACTATGGCTACACCTTC.

In this sample, this clonotype turned up many times. The chain is built from TRBV11-2 and TRBJ1-1; D is perhaps TRBD1 (5 bases). The CDR3 sequence is 17 residues long. Between the trimmed V and J ends, which lost 5 bases and 1 base, there was a span of 20 bases. CDR1 is SGHAT and CDR2 is FQNNGV in the germline V gene. The CDR3 spells CASSPRGAGLTNTEAFF. The DNA for the CDR3 is TGTGCCAGCAGCCCGAGAGGTGCGGGACTCACGAACACTGAAGCTTTCTTT.

This clonotype was counted a few times. The J gene is TRBJ1-1, the V gene TRBV20-1; D remains unclear. With 6 bases removed from V and 1 base from J, the gap between germline ends came to 12 bases. The CDR3 runs 13 residues. From germline, CDR1 is DFQATT and CDR2 SNEGSKA (reference sequence). CDR3 loop: CSAHPQSNTEAFF. The CDR3 nucleotides are TGCAGTGCCCACCCCCAGTCGAACACTGAAGCTTTCTTT.

The sample holds a few counts of this clonotype. The rearrangement uses TRBV10-3 and TRBJ2-5, with 8 bases that match TRBD2. The CDR3 totals 14 residues. With 3 bases clipped from V and 5 bases from J, the junction kept 5 bases outside the gene matches. Germline CDR1 reads ENHRY; CDR2 reads SYGVKD. In DNA, the CDR3 is TGTGCCATCAGTGACAGCGGGAGAGGCGAGACCCAGTACTTC. Its protein product is CAISDSGRGETQYF.

This clonotype came up many times. The chain is built from TRBV20-1 and TRBJ1-1; D perhaps matches TRBD1 (6 bases). CDR3 length: 14 amino acids. Trimming removed 3 bases at V and 5 bases at J, with 16 bases between. The germline V gene encodes CDR1 DFQATT and CDR2 SNEGSKA (reference sequence). CDR3 sequence (DNA): TGCAGTGCTAGTTTAAACAGGGTTAGGACTGAAGCTTTCTTT. It translates to CSASLNRVRTEAFF.

This clonotype appeared a few times. This chain links TRBV6-5 with TRBJ2-7; D is unresolved. V was shortened by 0 bases and J by 6 bases, with 12 bases between the two germline ends. CDR3 length: 14 amino acids. From germline, CDR1 is MNHEY and CDR2 SVGAGI. This chain's CDR3 is CASSYSDTGPEQYF. As DNA, the CDR3 is TGTGCCAGCAGTTACTCGGATACCGGGCCCGAGCAGTACTTC.

This clonotype was seen ten or more times. The CDR3: CSAQGQGRTGELFF. For the CDR3, the DNA is TGCAGCGCCCAAGGACAGGGACGGACCGGGGAGCTGTTTTTT. The rearrangement links TRBV29-1 to TRBJ2-2; 8 positions agree with TRBD1. Germline V gene data show CDR1 as SQVTM and CDR2 as ANQGSEA. Germline trimming cut 7 bases from V and 5 bases from J; bases unmatched to any gene: 9. This CDR3 comprises 14 residues.

This clonotype turned up a few times. This chain links TRBV9 with TRBJ2-2; D is undetermined. The CDR3 contains 13 residues. Germline CDR1 and CDR2: SGDLS and YYNGEE. Trimming took 0 bases from V and 5 from J, leaving 5 bases between them. The CDR3 region is CASSVARTGELFF. CDR3 nucleotides: TGTGCCAGCAGCGTAGCAAGGACCGGGGAGCTGTTTTTT.

CDR3 amino acids: CASSLGQFTGELFF. The CDR3 DNA reads TGTGCCAGCAGCTTAGGACAATTCACCGGGGAGCTGTTTTTT. The chain is built from TRBV7-6 and TRBJ2-2; no definite D call. The CDR3 is 14 amino acids. Trimming cost V 1 base and J 4 bases, with 7 bases left between them. The V gene's germline CDR1 is SGHVS and CDR2 FNYEAQ.

The chain combines TRBV6-4 with TRBJ2-1; 9 nucleotides match TRBD1. CDR1 and CDR2 (germline): MRHNA, SNTAGT. There are 16 residues in the CDR3. J lost 10 bases, V lost 3 bases, and 13 bases had no gene match. CDR3 region: CASSDGTYRGLWEQFF. The CDR3 DNA follows: TGTGCCAGCAGTGATGGTACTTACAGGGGGCTTTGGGAGCAGTTCTTC.

This clonotype appeared a few times. J is TRBJ2-1 and V is TRBV2; the D is unclear. The CDR3 is made up of 15 amino acids. The ends were cut back, 6 bases at V and 1 base at J, with 13 bases in the middle. From germline, CDR1 is SNHLY and CDR2 FYNNEI. CDR3 bases: TGTGCCAGCAGCTTACTGGGTCAATCCTACAATGAGCAGTTCTTC. Residues: CASSLLGQSYNEQFF.

This clonotype was seen only a few times. The V call is TRBV7-2, the J call TRBJ2-1, with TRBD1 matching 7 bases. The junction had 7 bases not matched to a gene; V was cut back by 5 bases and J by 6 bases. Per the germline V gene, CDR1 is SGHTA and CDR2 is FQGNSA. The CDR3 has 14 residues. In nucleotides, the CDR3 is TGTGCCAGCAGCCAGAAAAGGGACAGCAATGAGCAGTTCTTC. It encodes CASSQKRDSNEQFF. The complete variable domain, with remaining parts taken from reference TRBV7-2 and TRBJ2-1, reads GAGVSQSPSNKVTEKGKDVELRCDPISGHTALYWYRQSLGQGLEFLIYFQGNSAPDKSGLPSDRFSAERTGGSVSTLTIQRTQQEDSAVYLCASSQKRDSNEQFFGPGTRLTVL.